These 11 T cell receptor beta chains originate from one sample sequenced in a study of T-cell reconstitution after alpha-beta-depleted transplantation in children. TCRbeta library construction was performed incorporating unique molecular identifiers. TCRdb re-analysed the PCR reads in MiXCR, keeping a single row per CDR3 protein. The table records hundreds of thousands of distinct CDR3 sequences, less than 20% of them present only once. Sequences were derived from PBMCs, mostly from graft donor cells, sampled 360 days after TCRalphabeta/CD19-depleted stem cell transplant. These receptors were taken from a male patient aged 10 to 17 who had a stem cell transplant for acute lymphoblastic leukemia, so the T cells may come from the graft donor.

CDR3 nucleotides: TGCAGCGTTCGGACCCTAGTCAATGAAAAACTGTTTTTT. Amino acids: CSVRTLVNEKLFF. The V call is TRBV29-1, the J call TRBJ1-4; D gene unclear. Trimming cost V 5 bases and J 5 bases, with 12 bases left between them. The germline V gene has CDR1 SQVTM and CDR2 ANQGSEA. This CDR3 is 13 amino acids long.

This clonotype was seen a few times. The gene calls are TRBV7-2 and TRBJ1-2; TRBD1 agrees at 9 bases. This CDR3 contains 15 residues. J was trimmed by 5 bases and V by 1 base; bases with no gene match: 5. Germline V gene lookup returns CDR1 SGHTA and CDR2 FQGNSA. The CDR3 reads CASSLGGTGSYGYTF. The CDR3 nucleotides read TGTGCCAGCAGCTTAGGGGGGACAGGGTCTTATGGCTACACCTTC.

There are a few counts of this clonotype. This chain uses TRBV5-1 with TRBJ2-1; 8 bases fit TRBD1. The CDR3 length is 15 residues. The germline V gene has CDR1 SGHRS and CDR2 YFSETQ. V dropped 3 bases and J dropped 4; count of bases not matched to a gene: 6. CDR3 DNA: TGCGCCAGCAGCTGGACCGGGACAGGTTACAATGAGCAGTTCTTC. Translated: CASSWTGTGYNEQFF.

V gene TRBV2 combines with J gene TRBJ2-3; D is tentatively TRBD1 or TRBD2 (7 bases each). The CDR3 covers 12 residues. The germline gives CDR1 SNHLY, CDR2 FYNNEI. CDR3 nucleotides: TGTGCGGGCCCGGACCAGGGGGGGACGCAGTATTTT. Translated: CAGPDQGGTQYF.

Only a few counts were recorded for this clonotype. The gene calls are TRBV7-7 and TRBJ2-5; 8 nucleotides agree with TRBD2. The CDR3 runs to 19 residues. V lost 5 bases, J lost 1 base, and 18 bases stayed unmatched. CDR1 is SSHAT, CDR2 FNYEAQ, per germline (reference sequence). The CDR3 loop reads CASSDIPLWLAGRQETQYF. The DNA of the CDR3 is TGTGCCAGCAGCGATATTCCCCTCTGGCTAGCGGGCCGCCAAGAGACCCAGTACTTC.

CDR3 DNA: TGTGCCAGCAGCTTTTGGACAGGGCACACCGGGGAGCTGTTTTTT. It yields the protein CASSFWTGHTGELFF. V and J are TRBV7-8 and TRBJ2-2; 8 bases match TRBD1. The CDR3 is 15 residues long. Per the germline V gene, CDR1 is SGHVS and CDR2 is FQNEAQ. Trimming removed 3 bases from V and 3 bases from J; junction bases left unmatched: 3.

This sequence joins TRBV10-3 and TRBJ2-3; D is perhaps TRBD2 (6 bases). Germline V gene data show CDR1 as ENHRY and CDR2 as SYGVKD. The CDR3 consists of 13 residues. The ends were cut back, 4 bases at V and 6 bases at J, with 11 bases in the middle. The CDR3 region is CAISGDGSDTQYF. The CDR3 bases are TGTGCCATCAGTGGGGACGGGAGCGATACGCAGTATTTT.

The rearrangement joins TRBV5-1 to TRBJ2-2; D might be TRBD1 (6 bases). V was shortened by 4 bases and J by 6 bases, with 19 bases between the two germline ends. The germline gives CDR1 SGHRS, CDR2 YFSETQ. This CDR3 region has 16 residues. CDR3 sequence: CASSTQGPLSSGELFF. The CDR3 DNA reads TGCGCCAGCAGCACACAGGGCCCGTTGTCTTCCGGGGAGCTGTTTTTT.

V and J are TRBV2 and TRBJ2-7; D remains unclear. The V gene's germline CDR1 is SNHLY and CDR2 FYNNEI. The CDR3 is 13 residues long. V was cut by 7 bases and J by 0 bases, with 10 bases left in between. The CDR3 DNA sequence: TGTGCCAGCACCGGAGCCAGCTCCTACGAGCAGTACTTC. It translates to CASTGASSYEQYF.

This clonotype was picked up a small number of times. The chain is built from TRBV25-1 and TRBJ2-5; D ambiguous. The germline CDR1 and CDR2 sequences are MGHDK and SYGVNS. The CDR3 has 13 residues. Trimming took 7 bases from V and 5 from J, leaving 14 bases between them. CDR3 in amino acids: CASTGWGTETQYF. The CDR3 nucleotides are TGTGCCAGCACTGGTTGGGGTACGGAGACCCAGTACTTC.

The chain is built from TRBV20-1 and TRBJ2-7, with 7 positions matching TRBD1. V lost 6 bases, J lost 5 bases, and 13 bases stayed unmatched. CDR1 and CDR2 from the germline V gene are DFQATT and SNEGSKA (reference sequence). This CDR3 has 14 amino acids. The CDR3 is CSAPGDSPFDEQYF. The CDR3 DNA reads TGCAGTGCCCCCGGGGACAGTCCCTTCGACGAGCAGTACTTC.